The TCR beta chain described here comes from a study of T cells in Graves' hyperthyroidism and ophthalmopathy. Points from the study as a whole: Most thyroid clonotypes expanded above 0.001 appeared in blood too.

Amplified TCR beta CDR3 regions derived from RNA transcripts. Initially, a first-round RT-PCR of the TCR CDR3 employed the HTBI primer set. From the multiplex PCR reads, TCRdb called clonotypes with MiXCR, one entry per CDR3 protein. Among 730,000 or so distinct CDR3 sequences listed, approximately 18% were seen once. This clonotype was recorded many times. Antigen specificity is unknown. The V and J ends lost 6 bases and 7 bases respectively, with 19 bases between them. The germline V gene encodes CDR1 MNHNS and CDR2 SASEGT. The CDR3 has 15 amino acids. The clonotype was recovered from a woman between 45 and 60 years old with Graves' hyperthyroidism that later progressed to Graves' ophthalmopathy. The sequencing input was blood. The genes are TRBV6-1 and TRBJ2-1; D perhaps matches TRBD1 (8 bases). The CDR3 DNA reads TGTGCCAGCAGCTCCACAGGGGGGGGTGGGAATGAGCAGTTCTTC. It codes for CASSSTGGGGNEQFF.